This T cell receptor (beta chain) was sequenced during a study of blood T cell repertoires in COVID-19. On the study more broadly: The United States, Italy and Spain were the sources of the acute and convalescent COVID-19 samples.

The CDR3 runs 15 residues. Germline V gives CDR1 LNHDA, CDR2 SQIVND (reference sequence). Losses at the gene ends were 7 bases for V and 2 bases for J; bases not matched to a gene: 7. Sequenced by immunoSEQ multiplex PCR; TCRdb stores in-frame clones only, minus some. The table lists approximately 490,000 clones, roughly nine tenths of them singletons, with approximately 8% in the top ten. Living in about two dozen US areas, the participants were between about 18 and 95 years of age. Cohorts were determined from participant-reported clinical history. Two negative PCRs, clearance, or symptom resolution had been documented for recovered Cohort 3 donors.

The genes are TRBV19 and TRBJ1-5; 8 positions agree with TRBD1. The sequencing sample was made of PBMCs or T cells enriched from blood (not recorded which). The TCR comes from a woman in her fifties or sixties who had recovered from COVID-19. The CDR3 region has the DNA TGTGCCAGTAATCTACAGGGGGTAGGCAATCAGCCCCAGCATTTT. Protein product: CASNLQGVGNQPQHF.